Each of the 19 T cell receptor beta chains below was sequenced from the same sample in a study of shared T cell receptors in the human thymus. Data came from immunoSEQ multiplex PCR; TCRdb stores just in-frame clones and leaves some out. The sample records some 700,000 clones, approximately 83% being singletons. The same data also contributed to another study, on human thymus T cells.

Sequenced: thymocytes. The origin of the receptors is a girl under three years old with a congenital heart defect.

With regard to this clone: This specimen includes other DNA sequences encoding the same CDR3. The CDR3: CASSPGLGETQYF. CDR3 DNA: TGTGCCAGCAGTCCAGGACTAGGGGAGACCCAGTACTTC. The chain has TRBV28 and TRBJ2-5; TRBD2 matches at 7 bases. The germline V gene has CDR1 MDHEN and CDR2 SYDVKM. Trimming removed 5 bases from V and 5 bases from J; junction bases left unmatched: 5. This CDR3 is 13 amino acids long. The full variable domain, completed using reference TRBV28 and TRBJ2-5, is DVKVTQSSRYLVKRTGEKVFLECVQDMDHENMFWYRQDPGLGLRLIYFSYDVKMKEKGDIPEGYSVSREKKERFSLILESASTNQTSMYLCASSPGLGETQYFGPGTRLLVL.

CDR3 nucleotides: TGTGCCAGCAGCTTCAGGGGTGTCGGTTACAATGAGCAGTTCTTC. This sequence encodes CASSFRGVGYNEQFF. The chain combines TRBV5-4 with TRBJ2-1; D may be TRBD1 (6 bases). CDR3 length: 15 residues. Trimming left V 2 bases short and J 4 bases short, with 13 bases between. Germline CDR1 is SGHNT and CDR2 is YYREEE (reference sequence).

The rearrangement links TRBV5-6 to TRBJ1-5; a possible D gene is TRBD1 (5 bases). The germline V gene encodes CDR1 SGHDT and CDR2 YYEEEE. With 4 bases removed from V and 9 bases from J, the gap between germline ends came to 14 bases. The CDR3 has 13 residues. The CDR3 DNA reads TGTGCCAGCAGCCGGGAACCGGGGGGGCCCCAGCATTTT. Protein product: CASSREPGGPQHF.

The chain employs TRBV10-3 and TRBJ1-3; D remains ambiguous. The CDR3 has 12 residues. CDR1 ENHRY and CDR2 SYGVKD come from the germline V gene. The V and J ends lost 6 bases and 9 bases respectively, with 12 bases between them. CDR3 nucleotides: TGTGCCATCAGGCTTGCTGGCGGCACCATATATTTT. It yields the protein CAIRLAGGTIYF.

This chain links TRBV6-5 with TRBJ1-1; unclear D gene. V lost 3 bases and J 2 bases, leaving 13 bases between the germline ends. Germline CDR1 and CDR2: MNHEY and SVGAGI. The CDR3 has 15 residues. The DNA of the CDR3 is TGTGCCAGCAGTTATCTCGGGTACCTCAACACTGAAGCTTTCTTT. Its protein product is CASSYLGYLNTEAFF.

The V call is TRBV7-8, the J call TRBJ2-2; TRBD1 might be the D (5 bases). The CDR3 is 15 residues long. Germline V gene data show CDR1 as SGHVS and CDR2 as FQNEAQ. V lost 0 bases and J 5 bases, leaving 10 bases between the germline ends. CDR3: CASSLAGVGTGELFF. The CDR3 DNA sequence: TGTGCCAGCAGCTTAGCAGGGGTTGGTACCGGGGAGCTGTTTTTT.

The J gene is TRBJ2-5, the V gene TRBV4-1; 8 bases map to TRBD2. J was trimmed by 6 bases and V by 0 bases; bases with no gene match: 9. Germline V gene data show CDR1 as MGHRA and CDR2 as YSYEKL. This CDR3 has 16 amino acids. For the CDR3, the DNA is TGCGCCAGCAGCCAAGATCTCTATCGGGGGGGACAGACCCAGTACTTC. Protein: CASSQDLYRGGQTQYF.

The chain uses TRBV2 and TRBJ2-5, with a possible D match to TRBD2 (6 bases). The CDR3 has 13 amino acids. V lost 8 bases and J 6 bases, leaving 16 bases between the germline ends. The germline CDR1 and CDR2 sequences are SNHLY and FYNNEI. CDR3 sequence reads: CASEGLTRKTQYF. For the CDR3, the DNA is TGTGCCAGCGAGGGACTGACGAGGAAGACCCAGTACTTC.

V gene TRBV14 combines with J gene TRBJ1-2; 8 positions match TRBD1. The V segment lost 0 bases and the J segment 3 bases; nucleotides outside the gene matches: 9. CDR1 and CDR2 from the germline V gene are SGHDN and FVKESK. The CDR3 runs to 17 residues. The CDR3 loop reads CASSQDLVAGGYYGYTF. The CDR3 coding sequence is TGTGCCAGCAGCCAAGATCTGGTGGCAGGGGGCTACTATGGCTACACCTTC.

This rearrangement joins TRBV5-6 to TRBJ1-2, with 12 nucleotides matching TRBD1. This CDR3 has 15 residues. The germline gives CDR1 SGHDT, CDR2 YYEEEE. V was pared by 4 bases and J by 3 bases, with 4 bases of the junction left unmatched. The CDR3 DNA sequence: TGTGCCAGCAGCCTGGGACAGGGGGCTGACTATGGCTACACCTTC. Its translation is CASSLGQGADYGYTF.

The chain joins TRBV9 to TRBJ1-1; no reliable D call. CDR3 size: 18 residues. Per the germline V gene, CDR1 is SGDLS and CDR2 is YYNGEE. The V and J ends lost 2 bases and 0 bases respectively, with 20 bases between them. The CDR3 reads CASSVLPVPEEVNTEAFF. In nucleotides, the CDR3 is TGTGCCAGCAGCGTCCTCCCAGTGCCTGAGGAGGTGAACACTGAAGCTTTCTTT.

CDR3 amino acids: CASSLGRQEGVTDTQYF. CDR3 DNA sequence: TGTGCCAGCAGCTTGGGACGCCAGGAGGGTGTTACAGATACGCAGTATTTT. The chain links TRBV5-6 to TRBJ2-3; possible D gene TRBD2, 6 bases. Between the trimmed V and J ends, which lost 0 bases and 3 bases, there was a span of 17 bases. Germline CDR1 reads SGHDT; CDR2 reads YYEEEE. This CDR3 region has 17 residues.

V and J are TRBV6-5 and TRBJ2-1; TRBD2 agrees at 12 bases. The J segment lost 5 bases and the V segment lost 5 bases, leaving 4 bases of the junction unmatched. CDR3 length: 15 residues. CDR1 and CDR2 (germline): MNHEY, SVGAGI. The CDR3, as DNA: TGTGCCAGCAGTGTTCGGACTAGCGGGAACAATGAGCAGTTCTTC. It is translated as CASSVRTSGNNEQFF.

The chain has TRBV27 and TRBJ2-3; 13 bases map to TRBD2. The CDR3 length is 17 residues. The V gene end was trimmed by 3 bases and the J gene end by 3 bases; junction bases not matched to a gene: 6. Germline assignment: CDR1 MNHEY and CDR2 SMNVEV (reference sequence). The CDR3 DNA follows: TGTGCCAGCAGTTTTGCTGGGACTAGCGGGATTACAGATACGCAGTATTTT. The encoded protein is CASSFAGTSGITDTQYF.

The rearrangement links TRBV5-5 to TRBJ2-7; D gene ambiguous. CDR1 is SGHKS and CDR2 is YYEKEE in the germline V gene (reference sequence). Trimming removed 0 bases from V and 5 bases from J, with 12 bases in between. The CDR3 is 14 residues long. CDR3 residues: CASSLVWVGDEQYF. DNA for the CDR3: TGTGCCAGCAGCTTGGTTTGGGTGGGCGACGAGCAGTACTTC.

The chain uses TRBV5-6 and TRBJ2-1, with TRBD1 matching 8 bases. The junction had 9 bases not matched to a gene; V was cut back by 3 bases and J by 10 bases. Germline CDR1 is SGHDT and CDR2 is YYEEEE. This CDR3 spans 14 amino acids. The CDR3 DNA reads as TGTGCCAGCAGCTCGTCACAGGGGGAGGTAGAGCAGTTCTTC. Translated: CASSSSQGEVEQFF.

This chain connects TRBV10-3 to TRBJ2-3, with a possible D match to TRBD2 (5 bases). V was cut by 7 bases and J by 2 bases, with 16 bases left in between. CDR1 and CDR2 (germline): ENHRY, SYGVKD. The CDR3 is 15 residues long. The CDR3 spells CAITTDYPYTDTQYF. The CDR3 DNA sequence: TGTGCCATCACCACCGACTACCCTTACACAGATACGCAGTATTTT.

The gene calls are TRBV2 and TRBJ1-1; no firm D call. The CDR3 totals 13 residues. V lost 2 bases and J 0 bases, leaving 4 bases between the germline ends. Per the germline V gene, CDR1 is SNHLY and CDR2 is FYNNEI. CDR3 in DNA: TGTGCCAGCAGTGAACGAGTGAACACTGAAGCTTTCTTT. Its translation is CASSERVNTEAFF.

This clone was detected only once. V and J are TRBV12-2 and TRBJ1-1; the D call TRBD1 from the table was never checked on the DNA. TRBV12-2 is a pseudogene. The CDR3 consists of 18 residues. The DNA for the CDR3 is TGTGCAAGTCGTCTCCTGGGGCCGGACAGGGGGCGAGACACTGAAGCTTTCTTT. Translated: CASRLLGPDRGRDTEAFF.